The 11 T cell receptor beta chains presented below share a single source sample, sequenced in a study of T cells after posttransplantation cyclophosphamide. This table comes from immunoSEQ multiplex PCR, and its TCRdb copy is limited to in-frame clones, with some not included. Of about 52,000 clones listed, approximately 94% are singletons. The sample was PBMCs. The receptors shown here come from a woman aged 25 to 45 in good health and a related stem cell transplant donor.

V is TRBV5-1 and J is TRBJ2-5; 9 bases line up with TRBD1. Germline-derived CDR1 and CDR2 are SGHRS and YFSETQ. There are 14 residues in the CDR3. Germline trimming cut 4 bases from V and 6 bases from J; bases unmatched to any gene: 7. The CDR3 protein is CASSPATGGQTQYF. In nucleotides, the CDR3 is TGCGCCAGCAGCCCCGCGACAGGGGGACAGACCCAGTACTTC.

As DNA, the CDR3 is TGTGCCACTAAAGGTGGGACAGGGTTGGGCACTGAAGCTTTCTTT. It is translated as CATKGGTGLGTEAFF. The chain combines TRBV10-3 with TRBJ1-1; 9 bases are shared with TRBD1. CDR3 length equals 15 residues. After removal of 10 bases from V and 4 bases from J, the junction contained 13 bases not matched to a gene. The germline V gene encodes CDR1 ENHRY and CDR2 SYGVKD.

V usage is TRBV5-5 and J usage is TRBJ1-2; D is perhaps TRBD1 (6 bases). Trimming removed 0 bases at V and 4 bases at J, with 13 bases between. CDR1 and CDR2 (germline): SGHKS, YYEKEE (reference sequence). The CDR3 loop spans 15 amino acids. CDR3 in amino acids: CASSLGGHNPYGYTF. CDR3 sequence (DNA): TGTGCCAGCAGCTTGGGGGGGCACAACCCCTATGGCTACACCTTC.

The chain recombines TRBV6-5 with TRBJ1-2, with 8 nucleotides matching TRBD1. Trimming at V came to 5 bases and at J to 0 bases, leaving 5 bases not matched to a gene. The CDR3 has 15 residues. Germline values: CDR1 MNHEY, CDR2 SVGAGI. The CDR3: CASSSGTGANYGYTF. The CDR3 DNA reads TGTGCCAGCAGTAGTGGGACAGGAGCTAACTATGGCTACACCTTC.

V usage is TRBV5-1 and J usage is TRBJ2-1; 15 bases fit TRBD2. The CDR3 runs to 16 residues. Germline CDR1 is SGHRS and CDR2 is YFSETQ. The V gene end was trimmed by 4 bases and the J gene end by 6 bases; junction bases not matched to a gene: 5. The CDR3, as DNA: TGCGCCAGCAGCACCCGGACTAGCGGGGGGGCCAATGAGCAGTTCTTC. Translating it yields CASSTRTSGGANEQFF.

V usage is TRBV6-6 and J usage is TRBJ2-3; D might be TRBD1 (6 bases). The CDR3 has 16 residues. V gave up 6 bases and J gave up 3 bases, with 19 bases separating them. Germline CDR1 and CDR2: MNHNY and SVGAGI (reference sequence). For the CDR3, the DNA is TGTGCCAGCAGCCTTGGAACAGGGTTTGGTACAGATACGCAGTATTTT. It encodes CASSLGTGFGTDTQYF.

The V and J genes are TRBV25-1 and TRBJ2-4; tentative D call: TRBD1 (5 bases). The germline gives CDR1 MGHDK, CDR2 SYGVNS. Trimming removed 2 bases at V and 3 bases at J, with 11 bases between. CDR3 length equals 15 residues. This chain's CDR3 is CASSETTASKNIQYF. For the CDR3, the DNA is TGTGCCAGCAGTGAAACGACAGCAAGCAAAAACATTCAGTACTTC. Variable domain in full (rest from reference TRBV25-1 and TRBJ2-4): EADIYQTPRYLVIGTGKKITLECSQTMGHDKMYWYQQDPGMELHLIHYSYGVNSTEKGDLSSESTVSRIRTEHFPLTLESARPSHTSQYLCASSETTASKNIQYFGAGTRLSVL.

This rearrangement joins TRBV7-9 to TRBJ1-2, with D maybe TRBD1 (5 bases). The CDR3 consists of 15 residues. Germline V gene data show CDR1 as SEHNR and CDR2 as FQNEAQ (reference sequence). V was cut by 2 bases and J by 4 bases, with 14 bases left in between. The CDR3 sequence is CASSLNRQGGYGYTF. The CDR3 DNA reads as TGTGCCAGCAGCTTAAATCGGCAGGGCGGCTATGGCTACACCTTC.

V usage is TRBV7-8 and J usage is TRBJ2-3, with D unresolved. V shed 3 bases and J shed 5 bases, with 6 bases lying between them. This CDR3 is 12 amino acids long. In germline, CDR1 is SGHVS, CDR2 FQNEAQ. The CDR3 coding sequence is TGTGCCAGCAGCTTTAATAGAGATACGCAGTATTTT. Translated: CASSFNRDTQYF.

The chain joins TRBV7-2 to TRBJ1-1; no reliable D call. From germline, CDR1 is SGHTA and CDR2 FQGNSA. V was pared by 5 bases and J by 11 bases, with 15 bases between. The CDR3 totals 12 residues. The CDR3 here is CASSPPGGRAFF. The CDR3 coding sequence is TGTGCCAGCAGCCCCCCAGGAGGTCGGGCTTTCTTT.

The V call is TRBV7-8, the J call TRBJ2-1, with a weak D call TRBD2 (6 bases). V gave up 2 bases and J gave up 4 bases, with 15 bases separating them. Germline V CDR1 and CDR2: SGHVS, FQNEAQ. The CDR3 loop spans 16 amino acids. The CDR3 DNA follows: TGTGCCAGCAGCTTAAGGGTTGGGGGAGGTTACAATGAGCAGTTCTTC. This encodes CASSLRVGGGYNEQFF.